A selection of T cell receptor beta chains follows, all from one sample in a study of Ad26.COV2.S vaccination and SARS-CoV-2 variants. Sequencing used immunoSEQ multiplex PCR; TCRdb keeps in-frame clones, though not all of them. Of about 350,000 clones in the sample, around 89% are singletons; the top ten hold roughly 5%. Sequenced material: peripheral blood, taken in a trial of Ad26.COV2.S vaccine versus placebo. The source of these receptors is a person aged 18 to 59 who received the Ad26.COV2.S COVID-19 vaccine or a placebo. Both conserved end residues are part of each CDR3. The D gene is left open where the match is weak. The size field is filled for only some rows; it gives once, few, many or a size class.

v_gene	abundance	j_gene	d_gene	CDR3nt	CDR3aa
TRBV29-1	-	TRBJ1-1	-	TGCAGTGGGCGAGTGGTGAACACTGAAGCTTTCTTT	CSGRVVNTEAFF
TRBV4-3	-	TRBJ2-5	-	TGCGCCAGCAGCCAAGATTTCATCGGAAAAGAGACCCAGTACTTC	CASSQDFIGKETQYF
TRBV7-9	few	TRBJ1-3	TRBD1	TGTGCCAGCAGCCAAGACAGGGGAGGGTTCTCTGGAAACACCATATATTTT	CASSQDRGGFSGNTIYF
TRBV6-5	once	TRBJ2-7	-	TGTGCCAGCACCGACAGGTCCTACGAGCAGTACTTC	CASTDRSYEQYF
TRBV7-8	-	TRBJ1-1	-	TGTGCCAGCAGCTTAGTCACAGGAGCGAACACTGAAGCTTTCTTT	CASSLVTGANTEAFF
TRBV5-1	-	TRBJ2-1	TRBD2	TGCGCCAGCAGCTTTAGGGATAGCGGGAGGGCCCGCAATGAGCAGTTCTTC	CASSFRDSGRARNEQFF
TRBV18	once	TRBJ1-3	-	TGTGCCAGCTCACCGAGGACCTCTGGAAACACCATATATTTT	CASSPRTSGNTIYF
TRBV3-1/TRBV3-2	few	TRBJ2-1	-	TGTGCCAGCAGCGTCGACTATTACAATGAGCAGTTCTTC	CASSVDYYNEQFF
TRBV19	-	TRBJ2-2	-	TGTGCCAGTAGTATAGAAGCAACGAACACCGGGGAGCTGTTTTTT	CASSIEATNTGELFF
TRBV4-1	-	TRBJ2-7	TRBD2	TGCGCCAGCAGCCTTACGGGGGGGGCTAATGGCGAGCAGTACTTC	CASSLTGGANGEQYF
TRBV10-1	few	TRBJ1-6	-	TGCGCCAGCAAGGGACCTTATAATTCACCCCTCCACTTT	CASKGPYNSPLHF
TRBV28	-	TRBJ2-7	-	TGTGCCAGCACTCCCCGAATAGGTCTAACCGGGTACTTC	CASTPRIGLTGYF
TRBV6-1	-	TRBJ1-6	TRBD1	TGTGCCAGCAGTGCGCGTCAGGGGGGGAGCTCCTATAATTCACCCCTCCACTTT	CASSARQGGSSYNSPLHF
TRBV27	-	TRBJ2-2	TRBD2	TGTGCCAGCAGCGGACTAGCGAGATATAACCTAGGGTATCGGGAGCTGTTTTTT	CASSGLARYNLGYRELFF
TRBV3-1/TRBV3-2	-	TRBJ1-1	TRBD1	TGTGCCAGCAGCTATAAGGGGGCGCGGAACACTGAAGCTTTCTTT	CASSYKGARNTEAFF
TRBV19	once	TRBJ2-7	-	TGTGCCAGTGCAGGGAAGGGCGAGCAGTACTTC	CASAGKGEQYF
TRBV5-1	-	TRBJ1-4	TRBD1	TGCGCCAGCAGCTTGGCTGGACAGGGAGAAAAACTGTTTTTT	CASSLAGQGEKLFF
TRBV6-6	-	TRBJ2-5	TRBD2	TGTGCCAGCAATTCCGGGGGCGGGAGGGAAGAGACCCAGTACTTC	CASNSGGGREETQYF
TRBV2	-	TRBJ2-1	-	TGTGCCAGCAGTGAAAGGCAGGCTAACAATGAGCAGTTCTTC	CASSERQANNEQFF
TRBV6-2/TRBV6-3	-	TRBJ1-2	TRBD1	TGTGCCAGCAGTCCGTCCGGGACAGGGGCTCTTAACTATGGCTACACCTTC	CASSPSGTGALNYGYTF
TRBV29-1	-	TRBJ2-4	-	TGCAGCGTTCAGGGGGGGCAAGGCGTCGAGGTTCAGTACTTC	CSVQGGQGVEVQYF
TRBV5-6	-	TRBJ1-6	-	TGTGCCAGCAGCCCGCCGGACAGCTCCTATAATTCACCCCTCCACTTT	CASSPPDSSYNSPLHF
TRBV28	-	TRBJ2-1	TRBD1	TGTGCCAGCAGGGGGACAGGGCGCAATGAGCAGTTCTTC	CASRGTGRNEQFF
TRBV28	-	TRBJ2-7	-	TGTGCCAGCACCGACTCAGAGCGGGAGCAGTACTTC	CASTDSEREQYF
TRBV9	-	TRBJ1-2	-	TGTGCCAGCAGCGTAGCTGACCACCCGGGGGGCTACACCTTC	CASSVADHPGGYTF
TRBV7-2	-	TRBJ1-2	-	TGTGCCAGCAGCTTAGTACTTGGGCAGACAACTAACTATGGCTACACCTTC	CASSLVLGQTTNYGYTF
TRBV5-1	-	TRBJ2-3	TRBD2	TGCGCCAGCAGCCCTACAAAAGCGGGAGGGCCCACAGATACGCAGTATTTT	CASSPTKAGGPTDTQYF
TRBV3-1/TRBV3-2	-	TRBJ2-3	TRBD2	TGTGCCAGCAGCCTTGGACTAGCGGGACTAGGCACAGATACGCAGTATTTT	CASSLGLAGLGTDTQYF
TRBV5-4	-	TRBJ2-5	-	TGTGCCAGCAGCTCAGACTACTACCAAGAGACCCAGTACTTC	CASSSDYYQETQYF
TRBV24-1	-	TRBJ2-7	TRBD2	TGTGCCACCAGTTATGGGGAGGGCTACGAGCAGTACTTC	CATSYGEGYEQYF
TRBV11-2	-	TRBJ1-6	-	TGTGCCAGCAGCTTACAAAGTGGGGGGCAGTCACCCCTCCACTTT	CASSLQSGGQSPLHF
TRBV6-5	-	TRBJ2-7	TRBD2	TGTGCCAGCAGCCGACTAGCGGGAGCCTCCGAGCAGTACTTC	CASSRLAGASEQYF
TRBV2	few	TRBJ1-5	TRBD1	TGTGCCTCAGGGGGGAACCCCAATCAGCCCCAGCATTTT	CASGGNPNQPQHF
TRBV14	-	TRBJ2-7	-	TGTGCCAGCAGCCCCTTTGGTAGCGACCGTTCCTACGAGCAGTACTTC	CASSPFGSDRSYEQYF
TRBV5-6	once	TRBJ1-4	-	TGTGCCAGCAGCTACGCCCTCGACACAGATAATGAAAAACTGTTTTTT	CASSYALDTDNEKLFF
TRBV15	-	TRBJ2-1	TRBD2	TGTGCCACCAGCGGGCGAGGGACTAGCGGGACTAAGTTCTTC	CATSGRGTSGTKFF
TRBV10-3	-	TRBJ2-6	TRBD1	TGTGCCAGCCGAGACCCGGGACAGGGTACCTCTGGGGCCAACGTCCTGACTTTC	CASRDPGQGTSGANVLTF
TRBV6-2/TRBV6-3	-	TRBJ1-5	-	TGTGCCAGCAGTTACCGGGCAGGGCGGAATCAGCCCCAGCATTTT	CASSYRAGRNQPQHF
TRBV9	once	TRBJ2-1	TRBD2	TGTGCCAGCAGCGTAGGTGGGAGGGCTCGGAATGAGCAGTTCTTC	CASSVGGRARNEQFF
TRBV10-3	-	TRBJ2-3	-	TGTGCCATCTGTGACAAAACCACGACCCTAGATACGCAGTATTTT	CAICDKTTTLDTQYF
TRBV18	once	TRBJ2-7	-	TGTGCCAGCTCCCCGAACTCCTACGAGCAGTACTTC	CASSPNSYEQYF
TRBV6-5	-	TRBJ1-2	-	TGTGCCAGCAGAAAACAGGGTGTTTATGGCTACACCTTC	CASRKQGVYGYTF
TRBV12-5	-	TRBJ2-7	TRBD1	TGTGCTAGTGGCATCCGGGACAGGGCAGGCGAGCAGTACTTC	CASGIRDRAGEQYF
TRBV6-6	-	TRBJ1-1	TRBD1	TGTGCCAGCAGATTCAGACAGGGGGGGAACACTGAAGCTTTCTTT	CASRFRQGGNTEAFF
TRBV7-2	-	TRBJ2-7	TRBD2	TGTGCCAGCAGCCAGCGGGGTGTCCACGAGCAGTACTTC	CASSQRGVHEQYF
TRBV5-1	-	TRBJ2-3	-	TGCGCCAGCTCAGACGGGCCGACAGATACGCAGTATTTT	CASSDGPTDTQYF
TRBV3-1/TRBV3-2	few	TRBJ2-3	TRBD1	TGTGCCAGCAGCCAAGGGGTAACAGGGGGCACAGATACGCAGTATTTT	CASSQGVTGGTDTQYF
TRBV7-3	-	TRBJ1-1	-	TGTGCCAGCAGCCCCGGACCCGCGAACACTGAAGCTTTCTTT	CASSPGPANTEAFF
TRBV5-4	-	TRBJ2-1	TRBD2	TGTGCCAGCAGCCAGAAGACTAGCGGGAGCTCCTACAATGAGCAGTTCTTC	CASSQKTSGSSYNEQFF
TRBV3-1/TRBV3-2	-	TRBJ1-6	-	TGTGCCAGCAGCCGGGGAAAGGGATCCGGGACAACGGCCCTCGACCTCCACTTT	CASSRGKGSGTTALDLHF